This passage covers 26 T cell receptor beta chains from one sample sequenced in a study of blood T cell repertoires in COVID-19. The assay was immunoSEQ multiplex PCR, and TCRdb's table has in-frame clones only and misses some. The sample holds more than 300,000 clones, less than 90% seen once. The source material was PBMCs or T cells enriched from blood (not recorded which). The receptors were sampled from a woman aged 50 to 60 who had recovered from COVID-19.

Here the CDR3 reads CASSSPGANYGYTF. The CDR3 DNA reads as TGTGCCAGCAGCTCCCCAGGGGCTAACTATGGCTACACCTTC. The J gene is TRBJ1-2, the V gene TRBV11-1; tentatively, D is TRBD1 (6 bases). Germline-derived CDR1 and CDR2 are SGHAT and FQDESV (reference sequence). Trimming stripped 4 bases from V and 0 bases from J, with 9 bases between. This CDR3 comprises 14 residues.

The chain uses TRBV5-4 and TRBJ1-2, with 7 positions matching TRBD1. This CDR3 spans 17 amino acids. Per the germline V gene, CDR1 is SGHNT and CDR2 is YYREEE (reference sequence). V lost 1 base and J lost 4; bases outside the gene matches: 13. This chain's CDR3 is CASSLPPETGTGYGYTF. In DNA form, the CDR3 reads TGTGCCAGCAGCTTGCCTCCCGAGACAGGGACGGGCTATGGCTACACCTTC.

The rearrangement joins TRBV4-1 to TRBJ2-1; D gene uncertain. The CDR3 has 16 residues. CDR1 and CDR2 from the germline V gene are MGHRA and YSYEKL. V lost 1 base and J lost 4, with 14 bases in between. This CDR3 is CASSQGGLAPYNEQFF. The CDR3 DNA reads TGCGCCAGCAGCCAAGGAGGATTGGCGCCGTACAATGAGCAGTTCTTC.

This chain joins TRBV7-2 and TRBJ1-2; 11 bases agree with TRBD1. This CDR3 is 17 amino acids long. CDR1 and CDR2 (germline): SGHTA, FQGNSA. J was trimmed by 7 bases and V by 2 bases; bases with no gene match: 12. The CDR3 nucleotides are TGTGCCAGCAGCTTATGGACAGGGGGCCAACAGGGCTTTGGCTACACCTTC. Encoded protein: CASSLWTGGQQGFGYTF.

The gene calls are TRBV10-3 and TRBJ2-1, with D possibly being TRBD2 (6 bases). The CDR3 contains 14 residues. Per germline, CDR1 ENHRY and CDR2 SYGVKD. The V gene lost 10 bases and the J gene lost 4 bases, with 17 bases spanning the gap. The CDR3 here is CATRGPGDYNEQFF. CDR3 in DNA: TGTGCCACCCGTGGTCCGGGGGATTACAATGAGCAGTTCTTC.

The J gene is TRBJ2-7, the V gene TRBV7-8, with D possibly TRBD2 on 6 matching bases. V lost 4 bases and J 9 bases, leaving 16 bases between the germline ends. CDR3 length: 13 amino acids. Germline values: CDR1 SGHVS, CDR2 FQNEAQ. For the CDR3, the DNA is TGTGCCAGCAGCTACCGGGGGTCGTGGGGGCAGTACTTC. Its translation is CASSYRGSWGQYF.

The V call is TRBV3-1 (or the pseudogene TRBV3-2), the J call TRBJ1-2; 10 nucleotides line up with TRBD1. Germline assignment: CDR1 LGHDT and CDR2 YNNKEL (reference sequence). CDR3 length: 15 amino acids. Losses at the gene ends were 4 bases for V and 7 bases for J; bases not matched to a gene: 9. The CDR3 DNA is TGTGCCAGCAGCCTCGGACAGGGGGTGGTTACTGGCTACACCTTC. Amino acid sequence: CASSLGQGVVTGYTF.

V gene TRBV6-5 combines with J gene TRBJ1-3; D uncertain. CDR3 length equals 13 residues. Trimming removed 6 bases at V and 7 bases at J, with 13 bases between. The germline gives CDR1 MNHEY, CDR2 SVGAGI. The CDR3 DNA reads TGTGCCAGCAGGGCGGGGTTGGGGAACACCATATATTTT. This translates into CASRAGLGNTIYF.

The chain employs TRBV29-1 and TRBJ2-3; tentative D call: TRBD1 (5 bases). CDR1 SQVTM and CDR2 ANQGSEA come from the germline V gene. The CDR3 covers 13 residues. V was shortened by 7 bases and J by 0 bases, with 11 bases between the two germline ends. CDR3 amino acids: CSAQTASTDTQYF. CDR3 nucleotide sequence: TGCAGCGCTCAGACAGCTAGCACAGATACGCAGTATTTT.

The chain uses TRBV5-1 and TRBJ1-2; 8 bases align to TRBD1. Germline CDR1 reads SGHRS; CDR2 reads YFSETQ. Trimming removed 4 bases from V and 1 base from J; junction bases left unmatched: 9. The CDR3 length is 16 residues. As DNA, the CDR3 is TGCGCCAGCAGCCCATCGGGACAGGTCCATAACTATGGCTACACCTTC. It translates to CASSPSGQVHNYGYTF.

The rearrangement joins TRBV4-2 to TRBJ1-4; 8 bases fit TRBD1. Per the germline V gene, CDR1 is LGHNA and CDR2 is YNFKEQ. The V and J ends lost 3 bases and 0 bases, in that order; junction bases with no gene match: 9. This CDR3 comprises 18 residues. The CDR3 reads CASSQDGQGLATNEKLFF. The CDR3 DNA reads as TGTGCCAGCAGCCAGGATGGACAGGGCCTAGCAACTAATGAAAAACTGTTTTTT.

The V and J genes are TRBV7-2 and TRBJ2-1, with 11 bases lining up with TRBD2. Germline-derived CDR1 and CDR2 are SGHTA and FQGNSA. This CDR3 has 18 residues. V was pared by 5 bases and J by 5 bases, with 14 bases of the junction left unmatched. CDR3 sequence (DNA): TGTGCCAGCAGCACCCCTAGCGGGGGGCTGTTGGGGAACAATGAGCAGTTCTTC. This sequence encodes CASSTPSGGLLGNNEQFF.

Regarding this clone: This may arise from a read error, as a much more abundant clone is one base away. This same CDR3 is encoded by further DNA sequences in the sample. This chain joins TRBV5-1 and TRBJ2-1; D perhaps matches TRBD2 (6 bases). The CDR3 is 15 amino acids. V dropped 4 bases and J dropped 2 bases, with 13 bases sitting between them. Germline CDR1 is SGHRS and CDR2 is YFSETQ. The DNA for the CDR3 is TGCGCCAGCAGCAGCACGGGGGACCCCTACAATGAGCAGTTCTTC. Its translation is CASSSTGDPYNEQFF.

The genes are TRBV7-9 and TRBJ1-4; D gene unclear. With 6 bases removed from V and 8 bases from J, the gap between germline ends came to 16 bases. CDR3 length: 14 residues. Germline V CDR1 and CDR2: SEHNR, FQNEAQ (reference sequence). CDR3 loop: CASSEGFVGEKLFF. In nucleotides, the CDR3 is TGTGCCAGCAGTGAAGGCTTCGTCGGGGAAAAACTGTTTTTT.

The J gene is TRBJ2-5, the V gene TRBV7-2, with 8 bases fitting TRBD2. Losses at the gene ends were 5 bases for V and 4 bases for J; bases not matched to a gene: 6. Germline CDR1 and CDR2: SGHTA and FQGNSA. CDR3 length: 14 amino acids. As DNA, the CDR3 is TGTGCCAGCAGCCCGACGGGGGGGGGAGAGACCCAGTACTTC. This gives the protein CASSPTGGGETQYF. Together with reference TRBV7-2 and TRBJ2-5, the CDR3 gives the full variable domain: GAGVSQSPSNKVTEKGKDVELRCDPISGHTALYWYRQSLGQGLEFLIYFQGNSAPDKSGLPSDRFSAERTGGSVSTLTIQRTQQEDSAVYLCASSPTGGGETQYFGPGTRLLVL.

This clone was detected once. The V call is TRBV30, the J call TRBJ2-7; 9 bases are a match to TRBD1. Germline V CDR1 and CDR2: GTSNPN, SVGIG (reference sequence). V lost 5 bases, J lost 6 bases, and 8 bases stayed unmatched. This CDR3 is 13 amino acids long. This CDR3 reads CAWGQGPRGEQYF. The CDR3 DNA sequence: TGTGCCTGGGGACAGGGGCCGAGGGGCGAGCAGTACTTC.

V usage is TRBV24-1 and J usage is TRBJ1-2; D ambiguous. Trimming took 1 base from V and 6 from J, leaving 17 bases between them. Germline loops: CDR1 KGHDR, CDR2 SFDVKD. The CDR3 totals 16 residues. The CDR3 DNA follows: TGTGCCACCAGTGATTTCCGTCTATTTCAATTTAATGGCTACACCTTC. Its translation: CATSDFRLFQFNGYTF.

The genes are TRBV2 and TRBJ1-2; unclear D gene. CDR3 size: 13 residues. CDR1 and CDR2 (germline): SNHLY, FYNNEI. V dropped 10 bases and J dropped 2 bases, with 14 bases sitting between them. The CDR3 is CATSTGINYGYTF. DNA for the CDR3: TGTGCCACCTCAACTGGTATCAACTATGGCTACACCTTC. The full variable domain, completed using reference TRBV2 and TRBJ1-2, is EPEVTQTPSHQVTQMGQEVILRCVPISNHLYFYWYRQILGQKVEFLVSFYNNEISEKSEIFDDQFSVERPDGSNFTLKIRSTKLEDSAMYFCATSTGINYGYTFGSGTRLTVV.

The chain joins TRBV28 to TRBJ2-1, with 7 positions matching TRBD2. The junction had 4 bases not matched to a gene; V was cut back by 2 bases and J by 6 bases. CDR3 size: 14 residues. Germline V gene lookup returns CDR1 MDHEN and CDR2 SYDVKM. CDR3 in DNA: TGTGCCAGCAGTTTACCAGCGGGGACCAATGAGCAGTTCTTC. Protein product: CASSLPAGTNEQFF.

The chain employs TRBV29-1 and TRBJ1-2; D might be TRBD1 (5 bases). Trimming stripped 3 bases from V and 2 bases from J, with 7 bases between. Germline values: CDR1 SQVTM, CDR2 ANQGSEA. The CDR3 covers 12 residues. In DNA form, the CDR3 reads TGCAGCGTTGAGACAGAAAACTATGGCTACACCTTC. Its protein is CSVETENYGYTF. Complete variable domain (other parts from reference TRBV29-1 and TRBJ1-2): SAVISQKPSRDICQRGTSLTIQCQVDSQVTMMFWYRQQPGQSLTLIATANQGSEATYESGFVIDKFPISRPNLTFSTLTVSNMSPEDSSIYLCSVETENYGYTFGSGTRLTVV.

The chain links TRBV19 to TRBJ2-5, with a possible D match to TRBD1 (5 bases). Germline V lookup: CDR1 LNHDA, CDR2 SQIVND (reference sequence). The V gene lost 5 bases and the J gene lost 5 bases, with 15 bases spanning the gap. The length of the CDR3 is 14 residues. CDR3 DNA: TGTGCCAGTAGTGCGCCAGGGAATTGGGAGACCCAGTACTTC. It yields the protein CASSAPGNWETQYF.

This chain links TRBV3-1 (or the pseudogene TRBV3-2) with TRBJ1-5; 10 bases align to TRBD1. Trimming cost V 3 bases and J 9 bases; bases outside gene matches: 20. CDR1 and CDR2 (germline): LGHDT, YNNKEL (reference sequence). This CDR3 has 19 amino acids. The CDR3 DNA is TGTGCCAGCAGCCAGGACTTGGGACAGGGGCCCTTACAAGTTGGGCCCCAGCATTTT. Protein product: CASSQDLGQGPLQVGPQHF.

This clone came up once. The rearrangement joins TRBV7-2 to TRBJ1-2; D not resolved. Germline V lookup: CDR1 SGHTA, CDR2 FQGNSA. This CDR3 spans 11 amino acids. The V gene lost 5 bases and the J gene lost 5 bases, with 6 bases spanning the gap. Written as DNA, the CDR3 is TGTGCCAGCAGCCCCGGTTATGGCTACACCTTC. This translates into CASSPGYGYTF.

The chain uses TRBV12-3 or TRBV12-4 and TRBJ1-2; D unresolved. This CDR3 contains 11 residues. Trimming removed 6 bases from V and 3 bases from J, with 5 bases in between. CDR3 amino acids: CASRIDYGYTF. In DNA, the CDR3 is TGTGCCAGCAGAATCGACTATGGCTACACCTTC.

The V call is TRBV7-8, the J call TRBJ2-2; TRBD1 aligns across 7 bases. CDR3 length equals 17 residues. From germline, CDR1 is SGHVS and CDR2 FQNEAQ. With 1 base clipped from V and 7 bases from J, the junction kept 12 bases outside the gene matches. Here the CDR3 reads CASSLERQGVKGGELFF. For the CDR3, the DNA is TGTGCCAGCAGCTTAGAACGACAGGGAGTTAAGGGCGGGGAGCTGTTTTTT.

V usage is TRBV30 and J usage is TRBJ2-2, with a possible D match to TRBD2 (6 bases). With 4 bases removed from V and 2 bases from J, the gap between germline ends came to 14 bases. The CDR3 contains 15 residues. Germline lookup yields CDR1 GTSNPN and CDR2 SVGIG (reference sequence). In DNA form, the CDR3 reads TGTGCCTGGACGCGGCCGGGACTCAACACCGGGGAGCTGTTTTTT. This codes for CAWTRPGLNTGELFF.